In its sample, the clone carrying this T cell receptor (beta chain) was seen many times. Its antigen is as yet unknown. Clinical Activity Scores of at least 3, NOSPECS grades of at least 4 and durations under 3 months characterized ophthalmopathy patients. CDR3 length: 14 amino acids. V gave up 6 bases and J gave up 6 bases, with 12 bases separating them. From RNA transcripts, TCR beta CDR3 regions were amplified. The HTBI primer set was used in a first-round RT-PCR of the TCR CDR3. TCRdb re-derived calls from the multiplex PCR reads in MiXCR, one entry per CDR3 protein. The sample records hundreds of thousands of distinct CDR3 sequences, 20% to 25% being singletons. These data are taken from a study of T cells in Graves' hyperthyroidism and ophthalmopathy. About the research overall: Prior to any treatment, at the point of initial diagnosis, peripheral blood was collected.

Study-wide results and caveats: By a 13 V-J model, ophthalmopathy was set apart from stable hyperthyroidism.

This clonotype was sampled from a man aged 25-45 years with Graves' ophthalmopathy. This rearrangement joins TRBV12-3 or TRBV12-4 to TRBJ1-6, with D uncertain. Sequenced material: blood. The CDR3 nucleotides read TGTGCCAGCAGCCCCTATATCACTAATTCACCCCTCCACTTT. Amino acids: CASSPYITNSPLHF.